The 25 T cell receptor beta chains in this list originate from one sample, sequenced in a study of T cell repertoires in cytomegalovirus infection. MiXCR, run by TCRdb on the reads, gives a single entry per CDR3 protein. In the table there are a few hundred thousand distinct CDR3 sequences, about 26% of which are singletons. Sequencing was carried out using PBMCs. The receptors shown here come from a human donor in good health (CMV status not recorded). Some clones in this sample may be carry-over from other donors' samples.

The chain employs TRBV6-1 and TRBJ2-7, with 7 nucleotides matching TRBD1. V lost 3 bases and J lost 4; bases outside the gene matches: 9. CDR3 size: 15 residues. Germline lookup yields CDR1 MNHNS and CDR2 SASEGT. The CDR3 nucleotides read TGTGCCAGCAGTGACAGGTCAGGGGGTCCGTACGAGCAGTACTTC. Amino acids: CASSDRSGGPYEQYF.

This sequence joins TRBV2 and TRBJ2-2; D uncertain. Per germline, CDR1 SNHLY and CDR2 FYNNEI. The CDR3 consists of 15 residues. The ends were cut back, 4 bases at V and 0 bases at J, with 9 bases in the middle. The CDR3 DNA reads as TGTGCCAGCAGTGGTATAGTCTCGAACACCGGGGAGCTGTTTTTT. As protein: CASSGIVSNTGELFF.

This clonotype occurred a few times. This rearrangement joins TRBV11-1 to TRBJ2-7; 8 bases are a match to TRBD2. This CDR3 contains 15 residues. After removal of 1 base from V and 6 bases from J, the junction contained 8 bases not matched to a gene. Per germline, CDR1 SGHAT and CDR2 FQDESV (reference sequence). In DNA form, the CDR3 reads TGTGCCAGCAGCTTAGACCCAGCGGGAGTGATCGAGCAGTACTTC. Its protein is CASSLDPAGVIEQYF.

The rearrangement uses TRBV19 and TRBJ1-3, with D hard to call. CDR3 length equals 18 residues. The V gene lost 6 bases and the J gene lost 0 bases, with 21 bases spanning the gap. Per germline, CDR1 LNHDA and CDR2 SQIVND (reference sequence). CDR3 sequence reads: CASSQSGFGSVSGNTIYF. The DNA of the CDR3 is TGTGCCAGTAGCCAATCGGGCTTCGGATCAGTCTCTGGAAACACCATATATTTT.

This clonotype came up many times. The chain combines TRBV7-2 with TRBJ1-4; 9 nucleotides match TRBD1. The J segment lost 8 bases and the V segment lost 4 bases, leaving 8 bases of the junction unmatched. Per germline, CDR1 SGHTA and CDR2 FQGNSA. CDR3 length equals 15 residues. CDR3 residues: CASSWPGQGWEKLFF. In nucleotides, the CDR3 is TGTGCCAGCAGCTGGCCGGGACAGGGTTGGGAAAAACTGTTTTTT.

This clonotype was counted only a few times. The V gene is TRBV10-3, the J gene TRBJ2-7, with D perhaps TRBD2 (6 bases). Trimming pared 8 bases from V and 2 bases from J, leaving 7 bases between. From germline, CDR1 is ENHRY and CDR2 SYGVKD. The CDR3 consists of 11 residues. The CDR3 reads CAIGLTYEQYF. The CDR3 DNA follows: TGTGCCATCGGACTAACCTACGAGCAGTACTTC.

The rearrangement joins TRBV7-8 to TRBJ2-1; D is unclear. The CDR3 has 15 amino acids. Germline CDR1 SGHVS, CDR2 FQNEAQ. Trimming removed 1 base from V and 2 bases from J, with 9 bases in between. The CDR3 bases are TGTGCCAGCAGCTTAGGTCTGAACGCCTACAATGAGCAGTTCTTC. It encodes CASSLGLNAYNEQFF.

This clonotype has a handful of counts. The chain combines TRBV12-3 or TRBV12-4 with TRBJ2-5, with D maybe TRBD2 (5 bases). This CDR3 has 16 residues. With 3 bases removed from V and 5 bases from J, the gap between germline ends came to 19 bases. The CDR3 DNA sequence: TGTGCCAGCAGTTTTTCGGCCAGCCGGGGTAGGGAGACCCAGTACTTC. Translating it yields CASSFSASRGRETQYF.

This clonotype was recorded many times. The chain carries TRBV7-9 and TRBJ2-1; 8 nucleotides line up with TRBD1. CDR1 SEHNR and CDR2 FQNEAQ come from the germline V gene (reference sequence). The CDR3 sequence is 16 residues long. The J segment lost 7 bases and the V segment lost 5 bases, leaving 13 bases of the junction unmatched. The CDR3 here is CASSDRGGIKFNEQFF. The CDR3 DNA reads TGTGCCAGCAGCGACAGGGGCGGGATTAAGTTTAATGAGCAGTTCTTC.

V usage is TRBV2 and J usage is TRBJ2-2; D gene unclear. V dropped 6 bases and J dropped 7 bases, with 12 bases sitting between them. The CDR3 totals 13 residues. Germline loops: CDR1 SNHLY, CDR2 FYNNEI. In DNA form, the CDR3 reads TGTGCCAGCAGATCTCGGACGGTCGGGGAGCTGTTTTTT. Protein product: CASRSRTVGELFF.

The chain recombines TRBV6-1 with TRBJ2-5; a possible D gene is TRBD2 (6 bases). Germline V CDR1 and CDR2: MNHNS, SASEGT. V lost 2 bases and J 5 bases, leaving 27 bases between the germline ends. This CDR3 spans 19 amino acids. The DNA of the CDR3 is TGTGCCAGCAGTGAATTTCTAGTTACGCGGGGTGCGTCATCTGAGACCCAGTACTTC. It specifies CASSEFLVTRGASSETQYF.

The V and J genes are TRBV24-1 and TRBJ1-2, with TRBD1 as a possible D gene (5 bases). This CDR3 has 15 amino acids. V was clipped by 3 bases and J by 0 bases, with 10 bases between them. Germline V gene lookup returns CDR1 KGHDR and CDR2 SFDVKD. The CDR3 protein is CATSDGDGSNYGYTF. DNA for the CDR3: TGTGCCACCAGTGATGGGGACGGATCTAACTATGGCTACACCTTC.

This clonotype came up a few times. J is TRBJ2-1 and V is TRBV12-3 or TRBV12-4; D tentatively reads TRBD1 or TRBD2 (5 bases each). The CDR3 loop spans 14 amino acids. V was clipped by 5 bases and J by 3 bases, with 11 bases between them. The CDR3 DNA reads TGTGCCAGCAGTCAGTCTGGGGGCTACAATGAGCAGTTCTTC. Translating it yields CASSQSGGYNEQFF.

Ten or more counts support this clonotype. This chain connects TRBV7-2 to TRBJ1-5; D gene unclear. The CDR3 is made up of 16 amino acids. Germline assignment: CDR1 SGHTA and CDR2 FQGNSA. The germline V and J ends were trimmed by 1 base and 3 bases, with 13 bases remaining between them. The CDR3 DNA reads TGTGCCAGCAGCTTAGGAGACGGGAGGGTCAATCAGCCCCAGCATTTT. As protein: CASSLGDGRVNQPQHF.

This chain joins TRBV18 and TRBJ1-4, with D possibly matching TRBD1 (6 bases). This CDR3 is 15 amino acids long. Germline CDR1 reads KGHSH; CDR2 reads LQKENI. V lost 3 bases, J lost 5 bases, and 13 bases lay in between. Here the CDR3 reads CASSPTQGDNEKLFF. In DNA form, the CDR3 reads TGTGCCAGCTCACCGACACAGGGAGACAATGAAAAACTGTTTTTT.

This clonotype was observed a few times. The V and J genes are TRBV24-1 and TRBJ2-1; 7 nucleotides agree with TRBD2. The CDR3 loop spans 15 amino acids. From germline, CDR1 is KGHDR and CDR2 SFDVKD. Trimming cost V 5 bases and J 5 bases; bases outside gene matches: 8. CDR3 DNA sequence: TGTGCCACCAGTGCTATAGCGGGTGGAAACAATGAGCAGTTCTTC. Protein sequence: CATSAIAGGNNEQFF.

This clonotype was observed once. DNA for the CDR3: TGTGCCACCAGTGAAACAGGGGCCGCCTACGAGCAGTACTTC. Translated, it gives CATSETGAAYEQYF. The chain recombines TRBV24-1 with TRBJ2-7; TRBD1 agrees at 7 bases. Germline V gene lookup returns CDR1 KGHDR and CDR2 SFDVKD. The CDR3 consists of 14 residues. V lost 4 bases, J lost 2 bases, and 4 bases stayed unmatched.

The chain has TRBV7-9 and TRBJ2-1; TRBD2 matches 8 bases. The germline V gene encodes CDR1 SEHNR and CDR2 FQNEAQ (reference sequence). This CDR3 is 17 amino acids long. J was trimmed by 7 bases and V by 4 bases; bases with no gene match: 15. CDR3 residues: CASSSGSGSPSGNEQFF. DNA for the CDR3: TGTGCCAGCAGCTCAGGCAGCGGGAGCCCCTCCGGGAATGAGCAGTTCTTC.

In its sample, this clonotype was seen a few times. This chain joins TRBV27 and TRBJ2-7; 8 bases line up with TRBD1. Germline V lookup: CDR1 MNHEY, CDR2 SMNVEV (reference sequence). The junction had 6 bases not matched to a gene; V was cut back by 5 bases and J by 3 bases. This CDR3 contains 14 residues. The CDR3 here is CASSRRQGSYEQYF. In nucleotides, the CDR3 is TGTGCCAGCAGTCGTCGACAGGGGAGCTACGAGCAGTACTTC.

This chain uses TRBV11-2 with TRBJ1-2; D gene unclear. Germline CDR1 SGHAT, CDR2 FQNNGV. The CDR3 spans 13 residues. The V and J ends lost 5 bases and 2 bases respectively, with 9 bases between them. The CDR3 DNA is TGTGCCAGCAGCCGATCCGGGAACTATGGCTACACCTTC. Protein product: CASSRSGNYGYTF.

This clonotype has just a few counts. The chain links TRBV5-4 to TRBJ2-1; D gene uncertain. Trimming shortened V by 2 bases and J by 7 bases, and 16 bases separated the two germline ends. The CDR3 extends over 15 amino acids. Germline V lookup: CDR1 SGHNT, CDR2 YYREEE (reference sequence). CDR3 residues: CASSLIEGRENEQFF. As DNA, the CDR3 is TGTGCCAGCAGCTTAATTGAAGGCAGAGAAAATGAGCAGTTCTTC.

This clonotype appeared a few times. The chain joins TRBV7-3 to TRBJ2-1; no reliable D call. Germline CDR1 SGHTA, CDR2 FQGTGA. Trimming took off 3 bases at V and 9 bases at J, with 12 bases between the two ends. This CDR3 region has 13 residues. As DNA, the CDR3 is TGTGCCAGCAGCTTGCTAGAAAGTGGTGAGCAGTTCTTC. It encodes CASSLLESGEQFF.

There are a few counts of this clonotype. The CDR3 sequence: CSVDADGDTQYF. The CDR3 bases are TGCAGCGTTGACGCGGATGGAGATACGCAGTATTTT. The rearrangement joins TRBV29-1 to TRBJ2-3, with D hard to call. The CDR3 runs 12 residues. Per the germline V gene, CDR1 is SQVTM and CDR2 is ANQGSEA. V shed 3 bases and J shed 5 bases, with 9 bases lying between them.

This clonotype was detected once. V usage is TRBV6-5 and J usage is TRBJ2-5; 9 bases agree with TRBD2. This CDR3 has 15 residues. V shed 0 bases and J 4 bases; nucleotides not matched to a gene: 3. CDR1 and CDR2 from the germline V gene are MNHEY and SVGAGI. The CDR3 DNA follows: TGTGCCAGCAGTTACTCTCTAGCGGGAAGAGAGACCCAGTACTTC. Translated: CASSYSLAGRETQYF.

The CDR3, as DNA: TGTGCCAGCAGTTTTGCTAGCGGGAGGATCAACAATGAGCAGTTCTTC. Translation: CASSFASGRINNEQFF. The V gene is TRBV6-2 or TRBV6-3, the J gene TRBJ2-1; TRBD2 aligns across 11 bases. V dropped 4 bases and J dropped 5; count of bases not matched to a gene: 7. Germline lookup yields CDR1 MNHEY and CDR2 SVGEGT. The CDR3 totals 16 residues.